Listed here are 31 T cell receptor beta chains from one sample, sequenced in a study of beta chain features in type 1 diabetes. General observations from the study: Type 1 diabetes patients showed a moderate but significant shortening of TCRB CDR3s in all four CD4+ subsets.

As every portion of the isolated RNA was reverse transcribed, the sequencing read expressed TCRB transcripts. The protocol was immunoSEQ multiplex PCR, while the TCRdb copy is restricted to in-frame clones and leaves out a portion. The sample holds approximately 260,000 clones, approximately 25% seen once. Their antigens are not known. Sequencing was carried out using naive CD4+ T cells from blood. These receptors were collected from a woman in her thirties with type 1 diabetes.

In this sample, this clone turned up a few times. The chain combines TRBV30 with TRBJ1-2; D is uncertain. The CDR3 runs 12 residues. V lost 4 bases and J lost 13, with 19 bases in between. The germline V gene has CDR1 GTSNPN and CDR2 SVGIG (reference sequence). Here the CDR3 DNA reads TGTGCCTGGAACCTGGCGGCACCGCCTCTCACCTTC. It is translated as CAWNLAAPPLTF.

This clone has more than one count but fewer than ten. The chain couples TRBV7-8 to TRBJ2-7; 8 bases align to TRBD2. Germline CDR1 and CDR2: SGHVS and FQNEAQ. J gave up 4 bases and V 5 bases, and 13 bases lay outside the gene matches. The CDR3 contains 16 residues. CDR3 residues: CASSLGDSGGLYEQYF. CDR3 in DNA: TGTGCCAGCAGCCTAGGGGACTCGGGAGGGTTATACGAGCAGTACTTC.

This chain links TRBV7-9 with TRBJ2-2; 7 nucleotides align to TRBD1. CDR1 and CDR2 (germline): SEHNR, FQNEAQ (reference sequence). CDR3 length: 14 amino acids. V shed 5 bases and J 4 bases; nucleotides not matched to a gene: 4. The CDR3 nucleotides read TGTGCCAGCAGCAGACAGGGCGGCACCGGGGAGCTGTTTTTT. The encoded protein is CASSRQGGTGELFF.

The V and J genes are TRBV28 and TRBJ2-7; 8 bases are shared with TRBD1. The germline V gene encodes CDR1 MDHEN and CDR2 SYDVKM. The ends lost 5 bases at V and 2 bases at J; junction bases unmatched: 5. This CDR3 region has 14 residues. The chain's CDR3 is CASSHYRGTYEQYF. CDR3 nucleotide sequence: TGTGCCAGCAGTCATTACAGGGGGACCTACGAGCAGTACTTC.

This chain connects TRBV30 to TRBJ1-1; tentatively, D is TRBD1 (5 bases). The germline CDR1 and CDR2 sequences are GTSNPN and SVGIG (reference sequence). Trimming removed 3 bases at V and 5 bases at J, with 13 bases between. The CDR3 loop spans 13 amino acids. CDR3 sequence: CAWRVGRLTEAFF. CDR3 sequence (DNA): TGTGCCTGGAGGGTGGGGCGGCTGACTGAAGCTTTCTTT. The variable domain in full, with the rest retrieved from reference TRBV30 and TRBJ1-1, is SQTIHQWPATLVQPVGSPLSLECTVEGTSNPNLYWYRQAAGRGLQLLFYSVGIGQISSEVPQNLSASRPQDRQFILSSKKLLLSDSGFYLCAWRVGRLTEAFFGQGTRLTVV.

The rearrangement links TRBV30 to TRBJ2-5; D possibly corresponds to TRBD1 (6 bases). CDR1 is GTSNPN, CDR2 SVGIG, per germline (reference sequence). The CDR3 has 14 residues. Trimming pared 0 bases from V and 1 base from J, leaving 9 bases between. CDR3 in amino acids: CAWSVQGFQETQYF. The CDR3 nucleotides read TGTGCCTGGAGTGTACAGGGTTTCCAAGAGACCCAGTACTTC.

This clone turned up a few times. The CDR3 sequence is CASSPKGLAGRYNEQFF. Here the CDR3 DNA reads TGTGCCAGCAGCCCAAAGGGACTAGCGGGGCGCTACAATGAGCAGTTCTTC. The rearrangement joins TRBV5-4 to TRBJ2-1; TRBD2 matches at 13 bases. With 4 bases clipped from V and 3 bases from J, the junction kept 7 bases outside the gene matches. The CDR3 is 17 amino acids. The germline V gene has CDR1 SGHNT and CDR2 YYREEE (reference sequence).

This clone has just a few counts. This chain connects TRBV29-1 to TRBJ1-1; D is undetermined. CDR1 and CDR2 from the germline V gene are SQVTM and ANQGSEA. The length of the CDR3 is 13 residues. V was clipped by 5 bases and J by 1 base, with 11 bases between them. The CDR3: CSVPGPQNTEAFF. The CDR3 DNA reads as TGCAGCGTTCCGGGTCCACAGAACACTGAAGCTTTCTTT.

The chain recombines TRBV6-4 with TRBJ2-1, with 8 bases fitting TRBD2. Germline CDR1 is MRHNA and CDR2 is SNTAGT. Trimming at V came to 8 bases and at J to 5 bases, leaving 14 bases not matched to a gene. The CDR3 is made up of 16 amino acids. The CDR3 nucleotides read TGTGCCAGCGGAGCCATTTGGGGTAGCGGGAACAATGAGCAGTTCTTC. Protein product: CASGAIWGSGNNEQFF.

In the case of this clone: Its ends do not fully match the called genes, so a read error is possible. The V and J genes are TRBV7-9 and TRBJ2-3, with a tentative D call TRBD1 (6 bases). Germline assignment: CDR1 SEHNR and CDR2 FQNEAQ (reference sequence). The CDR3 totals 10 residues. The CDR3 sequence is CASSLGRQDF. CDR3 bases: TGTGCCAGCAGCTTAGGCCGACAGGATTTT.

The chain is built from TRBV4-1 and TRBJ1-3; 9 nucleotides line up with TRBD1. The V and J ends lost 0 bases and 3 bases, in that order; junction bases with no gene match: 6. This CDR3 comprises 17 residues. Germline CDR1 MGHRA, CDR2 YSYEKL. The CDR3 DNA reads TGCGCCAGCAGCCAAGAGGGGACAGGGCCTTATGGAAACACCATATATTTT. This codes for CASSQEGTGPYGNTIYF.

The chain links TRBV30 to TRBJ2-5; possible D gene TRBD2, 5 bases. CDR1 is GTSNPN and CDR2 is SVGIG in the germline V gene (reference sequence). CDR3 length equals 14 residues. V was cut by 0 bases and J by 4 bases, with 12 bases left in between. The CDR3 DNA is TGTGCCTGGAGTGTGAAGGGCGGGCGAGAGACCCAGTACTTC. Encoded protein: CAWSVKGGRETQYF.

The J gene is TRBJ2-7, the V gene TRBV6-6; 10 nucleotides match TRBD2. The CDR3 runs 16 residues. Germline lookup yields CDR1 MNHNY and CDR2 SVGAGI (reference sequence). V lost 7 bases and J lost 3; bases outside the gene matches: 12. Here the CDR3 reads CASILTSGSNYYEQYF. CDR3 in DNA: TGTGCCAGCATTTTGACTAGCGGGTCTAACTACTACGAGCAGTACTTC.

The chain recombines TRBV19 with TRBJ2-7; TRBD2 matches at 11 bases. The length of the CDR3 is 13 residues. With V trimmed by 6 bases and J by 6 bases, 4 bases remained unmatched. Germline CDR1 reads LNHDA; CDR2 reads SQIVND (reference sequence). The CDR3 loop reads CASSTSGRGEQYF. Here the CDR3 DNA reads TGTGCCAGTAGCACTAGCGGGAGAGGCGAGCAGTACTTC.

In nucleotides, the CDR3 is TGTGCCAGCAGCTACGCCACTACAGGGTTTGGGGCCAACGTCCTGACTTTC. Translated, it gives CASSYATTGFGANVLTF. V is TRBV11-2 and J is TRBJ2-6; D perhaps matches TRBD1 (6 bases). The V end was cut by 4 bases, the J end by 3 bases, with 16 bases between. This CDR3 spans 17 amino acids. The germline V gene encodes CDR1 SGHAT and CDR2 FQNNGV. The full variable domain, its missing parts supplied by reference TRBV11-2 and TRBJ2-6, is EAGVAQSPRYKIIEKRQSVAFWCNPISGHATLYWYQQILGQGPKLLIQFQNNGVVDDSQLPKDRFSAERLKGVDSTLKIQPAKLEDSAVYLCASSYATTGFGANVLTFGAGSRLTVL.

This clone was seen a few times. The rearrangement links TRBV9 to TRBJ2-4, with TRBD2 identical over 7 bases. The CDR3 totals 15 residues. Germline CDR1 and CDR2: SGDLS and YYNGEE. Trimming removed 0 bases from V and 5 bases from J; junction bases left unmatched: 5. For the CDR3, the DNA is TGTGCCAGCAGCGTAGACGGCGGGAGTCAAAACATTCAGTACTTC. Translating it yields CASSVDGGSQNIQYF. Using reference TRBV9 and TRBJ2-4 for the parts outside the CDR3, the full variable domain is DSGVTQTPKHLITATGQRVTLRCSPRSGDLSVYWYQQSLDQGLQFLIQYYNGEERAKGNILERFSAQQFPDLHSELNLSSLELGDSALYFCASSVDGGSQNIQYFGAGTRLSVL.

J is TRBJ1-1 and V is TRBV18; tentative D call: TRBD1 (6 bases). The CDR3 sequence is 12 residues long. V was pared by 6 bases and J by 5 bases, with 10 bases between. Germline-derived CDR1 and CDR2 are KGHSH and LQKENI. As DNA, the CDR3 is TGTGCCAGCTCTCTTACAGGGACTGAAGCTTTCTTT. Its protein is CASSLTGTEAFF.

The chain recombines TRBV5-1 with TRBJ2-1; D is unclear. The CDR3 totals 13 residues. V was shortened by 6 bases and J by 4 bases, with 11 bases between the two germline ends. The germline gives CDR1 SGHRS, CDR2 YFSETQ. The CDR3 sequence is CASTPTTYNEQFF. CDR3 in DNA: TGCGCCAGCACCCCCACAACATACAATGAGCAGTTCTTC.

The CDR3 region has the DNA TGTGCCAGCAGTAGGACTAGCGGGAGGGGTAAGGAGACCCAGTACTTC. Translated: CASSRTSGRGKETQYF. The chain couples TRBV27 to TRBJ2-5, with 15 bases identical to TRBD2. This CDR3 spans 16 amino acids. Losses at the gene ends were 5 bases for V and 5 bases for J; bases not matched to a gene: 6. Germline CDR1 reads MNHEY; CDR2 reads SMNVEV (reference sequence).

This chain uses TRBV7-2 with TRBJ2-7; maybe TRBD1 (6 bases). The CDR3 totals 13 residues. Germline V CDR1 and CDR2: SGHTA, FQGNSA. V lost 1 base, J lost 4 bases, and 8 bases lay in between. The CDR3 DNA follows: TGTGCCAGCAGCTTAGGAAGGGGGTACGAGCAGTACTTC. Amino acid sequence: CASSLGRGYEQYF.

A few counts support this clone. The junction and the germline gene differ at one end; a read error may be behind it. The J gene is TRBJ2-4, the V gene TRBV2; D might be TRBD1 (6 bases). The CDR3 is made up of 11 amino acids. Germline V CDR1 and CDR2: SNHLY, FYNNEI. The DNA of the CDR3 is TGTGCCAGCAGCGCCGGACAGAGCTTGGACTTC. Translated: CASSAGQSLDF.

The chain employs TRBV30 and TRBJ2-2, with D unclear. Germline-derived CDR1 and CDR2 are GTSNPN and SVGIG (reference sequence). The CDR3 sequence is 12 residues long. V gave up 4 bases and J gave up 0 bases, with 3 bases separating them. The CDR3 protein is CAWTANTGELFF. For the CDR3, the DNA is TGTGCCTGGACGGCGAACACCGGGGAGCTGTTTTTT.

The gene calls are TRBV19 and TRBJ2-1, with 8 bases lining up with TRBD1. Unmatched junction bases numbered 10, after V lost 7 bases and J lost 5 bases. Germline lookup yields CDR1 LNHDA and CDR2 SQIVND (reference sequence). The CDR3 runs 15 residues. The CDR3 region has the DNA TGTGCCAGTACCGTTAGGGACAGGAAAAACAATGAGCAGTTCTTC. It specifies CASTVRDRKNNEQFF.

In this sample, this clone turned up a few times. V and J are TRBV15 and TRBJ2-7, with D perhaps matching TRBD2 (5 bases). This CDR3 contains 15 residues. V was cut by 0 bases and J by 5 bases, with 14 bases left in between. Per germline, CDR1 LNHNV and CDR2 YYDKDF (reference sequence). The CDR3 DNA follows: TGTGCCACCAGCAGAGATTCGAGGGTCTCGGACGAGCAGTACTTC. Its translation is CATSRDSRVSDEQYF.

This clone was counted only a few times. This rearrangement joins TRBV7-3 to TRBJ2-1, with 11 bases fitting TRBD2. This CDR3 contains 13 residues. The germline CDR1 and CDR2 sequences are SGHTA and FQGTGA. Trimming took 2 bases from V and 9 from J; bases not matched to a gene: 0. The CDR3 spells CASSLGTSGEQFF. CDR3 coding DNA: TGTGCCAGCAGCTTAGGGACTAGCGGTGAGCAGTTCTTC.

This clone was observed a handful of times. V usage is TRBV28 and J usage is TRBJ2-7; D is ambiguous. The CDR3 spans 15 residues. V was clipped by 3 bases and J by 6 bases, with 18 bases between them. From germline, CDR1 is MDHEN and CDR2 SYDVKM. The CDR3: CASSFPLTPSSEQYF. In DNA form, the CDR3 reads TGTGCCAGCAGTTTCCCCTTGACACCGTCGTCCGAGCAGTACTTC.

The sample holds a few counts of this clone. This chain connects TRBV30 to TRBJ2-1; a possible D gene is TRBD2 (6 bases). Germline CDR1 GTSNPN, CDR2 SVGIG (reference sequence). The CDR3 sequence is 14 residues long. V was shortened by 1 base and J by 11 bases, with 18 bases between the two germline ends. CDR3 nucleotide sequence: TGTGCCTGGAGTGGAGGGGAGAGGAGGGAAAAGCAGTTCTTC. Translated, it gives CAWSGGERREKQFF.

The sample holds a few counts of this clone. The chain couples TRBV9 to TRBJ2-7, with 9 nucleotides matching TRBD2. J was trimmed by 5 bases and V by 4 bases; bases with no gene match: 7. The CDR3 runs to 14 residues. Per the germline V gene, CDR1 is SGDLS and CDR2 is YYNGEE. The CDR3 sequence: CASSPGTSIHEQYF. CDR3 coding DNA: TGTGCCAGCAGCCCCGGGACTAGCATCCACGAGCAGTACTTC.

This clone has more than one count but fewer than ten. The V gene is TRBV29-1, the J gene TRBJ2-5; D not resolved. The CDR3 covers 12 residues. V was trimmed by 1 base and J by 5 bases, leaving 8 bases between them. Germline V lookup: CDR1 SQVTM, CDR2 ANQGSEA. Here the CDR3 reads CSVEVPPETQYF. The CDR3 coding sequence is TGCAGCGTTGAAGTCCCTCCGGAGACCCAGTACTTC.

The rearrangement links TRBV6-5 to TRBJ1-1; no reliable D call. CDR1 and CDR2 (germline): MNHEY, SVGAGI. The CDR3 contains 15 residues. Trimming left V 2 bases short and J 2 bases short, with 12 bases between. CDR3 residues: CASSYRPGSNTEAFF. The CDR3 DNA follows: TGTGCCAGCAGTTACCGACCGGGATCCAACACTGAAGCTTTCTTT.

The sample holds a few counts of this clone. CDR3 nucleotides: TGTGCCTGGAGGGGACTAGAGTCGGCGGAGCAGTTCTTC. As protein: CAWRGLESAEQFF. This chain uses TRBV30 with TRBJ2-1, with TRBD2 identical over 8 bases. From germline, CDR1 is GTSNPN and CDR2 SVGIG (reference sequence). J lost 10 bases, V lost 3 bases, and 8 bases had no gene match. The CDR3 spans 13 residues.